The source of this T cell receptor beta chain is a study of shared clonotypes between healthy human individuals. As for the study in general: Ranging from 18 to 49 in age, donors were two women and a few men.

A word on this clone: The antigen is unknown.

Study results and limitations: Among non-shared clonotypes, generation probabilities were lower than among those shared by all four donors.

The assay was run at deep level. Here immunoSEQ multiplex PCR was the method, and the copy in TCRdb shows in-frame clones only, minus some. The repertoire includes 2 million to 3 million clones, 85% to 95% of them detected once, and around 0.14% sits in the top ten. This CDR3 comprises 15 residues. The trim removed 5 bases at V and 7 bases at J, leaving 9 bases unmatched. The germline V gene encodes CDR1 SGHAT and CDR2 FQNNGV. The rearrangement uses TRBV11-2 and TRBJ2-2, with 8 bases fitting TRBD2. Sequencing input: naive CD4+ T cells sorted from blood. Regarding subset: CD45RA+ positively selected. The clonotype was recovered from a man aged 18 to 30 in good health. CDR3 DNA: TGTGCCAGCAGCCCCATCGCGGGAGGTAACGGGGAGCTGTTTTTT. Encoded protein: CASSPIAGGNGELFF.